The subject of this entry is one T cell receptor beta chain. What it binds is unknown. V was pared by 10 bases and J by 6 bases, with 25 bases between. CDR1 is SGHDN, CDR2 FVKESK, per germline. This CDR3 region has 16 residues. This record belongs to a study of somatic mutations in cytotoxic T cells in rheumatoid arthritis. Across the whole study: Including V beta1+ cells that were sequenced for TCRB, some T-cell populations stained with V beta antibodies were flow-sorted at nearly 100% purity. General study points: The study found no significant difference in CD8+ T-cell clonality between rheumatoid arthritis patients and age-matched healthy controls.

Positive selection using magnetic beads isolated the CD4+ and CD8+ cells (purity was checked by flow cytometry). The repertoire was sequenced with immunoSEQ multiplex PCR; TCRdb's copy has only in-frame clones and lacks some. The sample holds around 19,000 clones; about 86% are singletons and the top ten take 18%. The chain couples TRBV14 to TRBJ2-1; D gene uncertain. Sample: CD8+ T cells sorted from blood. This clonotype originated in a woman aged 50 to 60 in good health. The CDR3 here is CATLPGPGLQTNEQFF. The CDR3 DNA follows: TGTGCCACCCTCCCCGGCCCGGGTCTTCAGACCAATGAGCAGTTCTTC. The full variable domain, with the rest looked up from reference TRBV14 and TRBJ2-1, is EAGVTQFPSHSVIEKGQTVTLRCDPISGHDNLYWYRRVMGKEIKFLLHFVKESKQDESGMPNNRFLAERTGGTYSTLKVQPAELEDSGVYFCATLPGPGLQTNEQFFGPGTRLTVL.